Below, 27 T cell receptor beta chains from the same sample are listed, as sequenced in a study of PD-1 blockade in classical Hodgkin lymphoma. This table comes from immunoSEQ multiplex PCR, and its TCRdb copy is limited to in-frame clones, with some not included. The sample carries tens of thousands of clones, approximately 91% recorded once. This sample's time point: newly diagnosed, previously untreated cHL patient sample. The sample was peripheral blood mononuclear cells (PBMCs). The source is a human donor with classical Hodgkin lymphoma.

The chain joins TRBV5-1 to TRBJ1-1, with no clear D. Germline lookup yields CDR1 SGHRS and CDR2 YFSETQ. The V end lost 4 bases, the J end lost 0 bases, and 7 bases lay between the germline ends. This CDR3 contains 13 residues. The CDR3: CASSSGVNTEAFF. In DNA, the CDR3 is TGCGCCAGCAGCAGCGGAGTGAACACTGAAGCTTTCTTT.

The chain is built from TRBV28 and TRBJ1-1; weak D call: TRBD1 (5 bases). Per the germline V gene, CDR1 is MDHEN and CDR2 is SYDVKM. The CDR3 contains 14 residues. The V end was cut by 6 bases, the J end by 0 bases, with 11 bases between. Here the CDR3 DNA reads TGTGCCAGCAGCCGACAGACTATGAACACTGAAGCTTTCTTT. Its protein is CASSRQTMNTEAFF. Drawing the rest from reference TRBV28 and TRBJ1-1, the complete variable domain is DVKVTQSSRYLVKRTGEKVFLECVQDMDHENMFWYRQDPGLGLRLIYFSYDVKMKEKGDIPEGYSVSREKKERFSLILESASTNQTSMYLCASSRQTMNTEAFFGQGTRLTVV.

The CDR3 region has the DNA TGTGCCAGCAGCAAAGATGCTAGGGACGAGCAGTACGTC. Translation: CASSKDARDEQYV. The chain uses TRBV21-1 and TRBJ2-7. TRBV21-1 is described as a pseudogene. This CDR3 comprises 13 residues.

The CDR3: CASSATDGYPEQYV. In DNA form, the CDR3 reads TGCGCCAGCAGTGCAACGGACGGGTACCCCGAGCAGTACGTC. This chain links TRBV10-2 with TRBJ2-7; no clear D. The CDR3 loop spans 14 amino acids. Between the trimmed V and J ends, which lost 4 bases and 6 bases, there was a span of 16 bases. Germline V gene lookup returns CDR1 WSHSY and CDR2 SAAADI.

The chain combines TRBV5-1 with TRBJ2-3; 11 nucleotides match TRBD2. J gave up 2 bases and V 2 bases, and 4 bases lay outside the gene matches. The germline CDR1 and CDR2 sequences are SGHRS and YFSETQ. The CDR3 spans 16 residues. The CDR3 protein is CASSLGTSGNTDTQYF. The CDR3 DNA is TGCGCCAGCAGCTTAGGGACTAGCGGTAACACAGATACGCAGTATTTT.

The V and J genes are TRBV15 and TRBJ2-1, with TRBD2 as a possible D gene (5 bases). The CDR3 has 15 residues. Germline CDR1 reads LNHNV; CDR2 reads YYDKDF (reference sequence). The V and J ends lost 1 base and 2 bases respectively, with 9 bases between them. The CDR3, as DNA: TGTGCCACCAGCAGAGGTCACGGGACCTACAATGAGCAGTTCTTC. This translates into CATSRGHGTYNEQFF.

The rearrangement uses TRBV12-5 and TRBJ1-4, with D unclear. Germline loops: CDR1 LGHNT, CDR2 FRNRAP. The CDR3 sequence is 13 residues long. The ends were cut back, 2 bases at V and 8 bases at J, with 9 bases in the middle. The CDR3 spells CASGLPLGEKLFF. As DNA, the CDR3 is TGTGCTAGTGGTTTGCCACTGGGAGAAAAACTGTTTTTT. The full variable domain, with the rest looked up from reference TRBV12-5 and TRBJ1-4, is DARVTQTPRHKVTEMGQEVTMRCQPILGHNTVFWYRQTMMQGLELLAYFRNRAPLDDSGMPKDRFSAEMPDATLATLKIQPSEPRDSAVYFCASGLPLGEKLFFGSGTQLSVL.

The chain joins TRBV11-2 to TRBJ2-5; the D is unclear. The V and J ends lost 5 bases and 0 bases respectively, with 7 bases between them. The CDR3 has 13 amino acids. The germline gives CDR1 SGHAT, CDR2 FQNNGV. CDR3 sequence: CASSERYQETQYF. In DNA form, the CDR3 reads TGTGCCAGCAGCGAGAGGTACCAAGAGACCCAGTACTTC.

V gene TRBV5-5 combines with J gene TRBJ1-1; D uncertain. Germline CDR1 and CDR2: SGHKS and YYEKEE (reference sequence). Trimming stripped 5 bases from V and 0 bases from J, with 14 bases between. This CDR3 has 15 residues. The CDR3 bases are TGTGCCAGCAGGGTGGCGGGAAACCTGAACACTGAAGCTTTCTTT. Protein sequence: CASRVAGNLNTEAFF.

The chain employs TRBV4-1 and TRBJ1-4, with D possibly TRBD1 on 5 matching bases. Deletions cut 3 bases from V and 0 bases from J, with 8 bases between. Looked up from germline, CDR1 is MGHRA and CDR2 is YSYEKL. The length of the CDR3 is 15 residues. Here the CDR3 DNA reads TGCGCCAGCAGCCAGAAACAGGCAACTAATGAAAAACTGTTTTTT. This translates into CASSQKQATNEKLFF.

This chain connects TRBV5-1 to TRBJ1-2; TRBD1 is a possible D gene (6 bases). Trimming removed 2 bases from V and 6 bases from J, with 14 bases in between. Germline V gene data show CDR1 as SGHRS and CDR2 as YFSETQ. The CDR3 covers 14 residues. This CDR3 is CASSFGTTGNGYTF. CDR3 sequence (DNA): TGCGCCAGCAGCTTCGGGACCACAGGGAATGGCTACACCTTC.

V and J are TRBV5-1 and TRBJ2-3, with 7 bases that match TRBD2. The V segment lost 0 bases and the J segment 5 bases; nucleotides outside the gene matches: 0. This CDR3 region has 13 residues. CDR1 is SGHRS and CDR2 is YFSETQ in the germline V gene. The CDR3 reads CASSLAGGDTQYF. CDR3 nucleotide sequence: TGCGCCAGCAGCTTGGCGGGAGGAGATACGCAGTATTTT.

This chain uses TRBV11-2 with TRBJ2-3; 8 nucleotides match TRBD1. CDR1 and CDR2 from the germline V gene are SGHAT and FQNNGV. CDR3 length: 13 amino acids. V lost 4 bases and J lost 4; bases outside the gene matches: 1. CDR3 protein: CASSSRGPDTQYF. The DNA of the CDR3 is TGTGCCAGCAGCTCCAGGGGGCCAGATACGCAGTATTTT.

CDR3 in amino acids: CAIKSLGDSYEQYF. In DNA form, the CDR3 reads TGTGCCATCAAAAGTTTAGGGGACTCCTACGAGCAGTACTTC. V usage is TRBV10-3 and J usage is TRBJ2-7, with D tentatively TRBD1 (5 bases). Germline V CDR1 and CDR2: ENHRY, SYGVKD. With 7 bases removed from V and 0 bases from J, the gap between germline ends came to 13 bases. The CDR3 covers 14 residues.

This chain joins TRBV13 and TRBJ2-7, with D possibly being TRBD1 (5 bases). V lost 2 bases to trimming and J lost 3 bases, with 11 bases between them. This CDR3 contains 14 residues. Germline CDR1 is PRHDT and CDR2 is FYEKMQ (reference sequence). CDR3 nucleotide sequence: TGTGCCAGCAGCTTAAACGCAGGGTTCTACGAGCAGTACTTC. Protein sequence: CASSLNAGFYEQYF.

V is TRBV9 and J is TRBJ2-7, with a tentative D call TRBD2 (6 bases). The V end was cut by 2 bases, the J end by 2 bases, with 17 bases between. The CDR3 is made up of 16 amino acids. Germline CDR1 and CDR2: SGDLS and YYNGEE. The CDR3 is CASSVKTGEAPYEQYF. In nucleotides, the CDR3 is TGTGCCAGCAGCGTCAAAACGGGAGAGGCCCCCTACGAGCAGTACTTC.

V usage is TRBV19 and J usage is TRBJ2-3, with TRBD2 matching over 13 bases. The CDR3 loop spans 13 amino acids. J was trimmed by 5 bases and V by 9 bases; bases with no gene match: 2. The germline CDR1 and CDR2 sequences are LNHDA and SQIVND (reference sequence). This CDR3 is CASGLAGEDTQYF. The CDR3 coding sequence is TGTGCCAGCGGACTAGCGGGAGAAGATACGCAGTATTTT.

The chain carries TRBV25-1 and TRBJ2-7, with unresolved D. Trimming took 2 bases from V and 2 from J, leaving 10 bases between them. The CDR3 is made up of 14 amino acids. Looked up from germline, CDR1 is MGHDK and CDR2 is SYGVNS. CDR3 amino acids: CASSEGFSPYEQYF. The CDR3 DNA reads TGTGCCAGCAGTGAAGGATTCTCGCCCTACGAGCAGTACTTC.

This rearrangement joins TRBV5-1 to TRBJ2-5; D might be TRBD1 or TRBD2, each matching 5 bases. V dropped 0 bases and J dropped 5 bases, with 11 bases sitting between them. The CDR3 totals 14 residues. From germline, CDR1 is SGHRS and CDR2 YFSETQ. The CDR3 bases are TGCGCCAGCAGCTTGGCCGGGGCCAGCGAGACCCAGTACTTC. Encoded protein: CASSLAGASETQYF.

The genes are TRBV19 and TRBJ1-4, with D possibly TRBD1 on 5 matching bases. The V gene lost 6 bases and the J gene lost 0 bases, with 11 bases spanning the gap. The CDR3 loop spans 15 amino acids. Per the germline V gene, CDR1 is LNHDA and CDR2 is SQIVND (reference sequence). CDR3 residues: CASRGTGATNEKLFF. DNA of the CDR3: TGTGCCAGTAGGGGAACGGGGGCAACTAATGAAAAACTGTTTTTT.

Notes on this clone: Other DNA sequences in this sample translate to the same CDR3. The J gene is TRBJ2-7, the V gene TRBV5-1, with D possibly called TRBD1 or TRBD2 (5 bases each). The CDR3 loop spans 15 amino acids. Germline-derived CDR1 and CDR2 are SGHRS and YFSETQ. Between the trimmed V and J ends, which lost 5 bases and 0 bases, there was a span of 15 bases. CDR3: CASRLSGLDSYEQYV. The CDR3 DNA follows: TGCGCCAGCAGGTTGTCGGGGCTAGACTCCTACGAGCAGTACGTC.

The chain joins TRBV6-5 to TRBJ2-7; 11 bases fit TRBD2. This CDR3 has 15 residues. Germline V gives CDR1 MNHEY, CDR2 SVGAGI. V was pared by 3 bases and J by 2 bases, with 3 bases of the junction left unmatched. Here the CDR3 reads CASSYSGRAAYEQYF. CDR3 bases: TGTGCCAGCAGTTATAGCGGGAGGGCCGCCTACGAGCAGTACTTC.

The gene calls are TRBV5-6 and TRBJ2-1; 8 positions agree with TRBD1. The germline V gene has CDR1 SGHDT and CDR2 YYEEEE. The CDR3 is made up of 14 amino acids. The trim removed 4 bases at V and 7 bases at J, leaving 7 bases unmatched. The CDR3 DNA follows: TGTGCCAGCAGCATTACAGGGGGGTCAAATGAGCAGTTCTTC. Protein product: CASSITGGSNEQFF.

The gene calls are TRBV7-2 and TRBJ2-1; 7 bases line up with TRBD2. CDR1 is SGHTA, CDR2 FQGNSA, per germline. The CDR3 is 17 residues long. V shed 3 bases and J 2 bases; nucleotides not matched to a gene: 10. CDR3 DNA sequence: TGTGCCAGCAGCTTTGGGGTGGGAGGGAGAGCCTACAATGAGCAGTTCTTC. This gives the protein CASSFGVGGRAYNEQFF.

The genes are TRBV28 and TRBJ1-5; D is ambiguous. CDR3 length: 12 residues. Trimming took off 8 bases at V and 5 bases at J, with 10 bases between the two ends. In germline, CDR1 is MDHEN, CDR2 SYDVKM. This CDR3 is CASSRADQPQHF. The CDR3 DNA is TGTGCCAGCTCAAGGGCAGATCAGCCCCAGCATTTT.

V is TRBV29-1 and J is TRBJ2-5; possibly TRBD2 for D (7 bases). This CDR3 has 13 amino acids. The V gene's germline CDR1 is SQVTM and CDR2 ANQGSEA. Trimming removed 3 bases from V and 5 bases from J, with 13 bases in between. This CDR3 reads CSVEQGGVETQYF. The CDR3 region has the DNA TGCAGCGTTGAGCAAGGGGGGGTGGAGACCCAGTACTTC.

This chain links TRBV27 with TRBJ2-7, with 8 nucleotides matching TRBD1. Germline values: CDR1 MNHEY, CDR2 SMNVEV (reference sequence). The junction had 7 bases not matched to a gene; V was cut back by 6 bases and J by 3 bases. The CDR3 contains 14 residues. CDR3 sequence reads: CASRPFGTGYEQYV. CDR3 nucleotides: TGTGCCAGCAGACCGTTCGGGACAGGCTACGAGCAGTACGTC.